This entry features one TCR beta chain sequence. Antigen unknown. Time point reported: week 5, during vaccination. A single vaccine dose contained 300 ug of mutant IDH1 20-mer peptide, and topical imiquimod was used with it. This sample was taken from a study of a mutant IDH1 vaccine in newly diagnosed glioma. About the study: Receipt of radiotherapy, temozolomide, or both preceded the study, and most received both.

This CDR3 comprises 15 residues. Germline CDR1 SGHNT, CDR2 YYREEE (reference sequence). V was clipped by 1 base and J by 4 bases; unmatched bases: 3. Study-level points and caveats: Detectable vaccine-induced immune responses arose in 80% to 95% of patients. Pseudoprogression seemed unrelated to changes in top peripheral T cell clonotypes.

Method: immunoSEQ multiplex PCR; TCRdb's copy keeps in-frame clones and lacks some. The sample lists roughly 51,000 clones; 82% were seen once. This sequence originates from a woman under 30 with glioma. Some clones in this sample may be carry-over from other donors' samples. The V call is TRBV5-4, the J call TRBJ2-3, with TRBD1 matching 10 bases. Sequencing was performed on PBMCs, taken from a glioma patient whose treatment included an IDH1 peptide vaccine. The CDR3 nucleotides are TGTGCCAGCAGCTTGAGGACAGGGGGTCCAGATACGCAGTATTTT. Translated: CASSLRTGGPDTQYF.